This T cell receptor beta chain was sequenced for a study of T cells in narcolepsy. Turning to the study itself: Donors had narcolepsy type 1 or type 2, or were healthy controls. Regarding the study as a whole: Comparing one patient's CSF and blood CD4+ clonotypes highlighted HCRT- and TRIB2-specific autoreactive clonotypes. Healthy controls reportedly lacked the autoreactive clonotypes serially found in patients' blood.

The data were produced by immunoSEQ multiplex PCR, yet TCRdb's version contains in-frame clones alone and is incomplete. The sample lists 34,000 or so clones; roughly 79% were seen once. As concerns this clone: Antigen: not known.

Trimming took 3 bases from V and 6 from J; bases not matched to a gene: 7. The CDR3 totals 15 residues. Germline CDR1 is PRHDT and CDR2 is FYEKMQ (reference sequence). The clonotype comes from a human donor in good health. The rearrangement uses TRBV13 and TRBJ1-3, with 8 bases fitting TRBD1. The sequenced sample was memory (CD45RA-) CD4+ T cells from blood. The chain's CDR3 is CASSFSGTGLNTIYF. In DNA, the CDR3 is TGTGCCAGCAGCTTCTCAGGGACAGGTTTAAACACCATATATTTT.